The rows below give T cell receptor beta chains drawn from one sample of a study of cytomegalovirus exposure and HLA in healthy donors. Clones were read by immunoSEQ multiplex PCR, and TCRdb kept only the in-frame ones, dropping some. The profile shows over 120,000 clones, around 79% of them singletons. What was sequenced was PBMCs. The source of these receptors is a male donor in good health and CMV-seronegative. Each CDR3 is given with its conserved first and last residue. The D gene is left open where the match is weak. Some rows mark clone size as missing; the rest say once, few, many or name a class of expanded clone.

cdr3_length,j_call,d_call,clone_size,v_call,cdr3_aa,cdr3_nt
15,TRBJ1-5,.,.,TRBV4-1,CASSRGNSFAQPQHF,TGCGCCAGCAGCCGAGGGAACTCCTTCGCTCAGCCCCAGCATTTT
14,TRBJ2-2,TRBD1,.,TRBV19,CASSIRTGTGELFF,TGTGCCAGTAGTATCCGGACAGGCACCGGGGAGCTGTTTTTT
14,TRBJ1-1,.,.,TRBV18,CASSPGAWNTEAFF,TGTGCCAGCTCACCGGGGGCCTGGAACACTGAAGCTTTCTTT
14,TRBJ2-2,.,.,TRBV7-3,CASNRDGGTGELFF,TGTGCCAGCAACCGGGACGGGGGCACCGGGGAGCTGTTTTTT
15,TRBJ2-1,TRBD2,.,TRBV30,CAWSVLAGGQDEQFF,TGTGCCTGGAGTGTACTAGCGGGAGGGCAAGATGAGCAGTTCTTC
13,TRBJ2-5,.,.,TRBV5-6,CASSLGGGRGQYF,TGTGCCAGCAGCTTGGGAGGTGGGAGAGGGCAGTACTTC
13,TRBJ1-4,.,.,TRBV5-5,CASSPPGSEKLFF,TGTGCCAGCAGCCCCCCCGGGTCAGAAAAACTGTTTTTT
13,TRBJ1-5,.,.,TRBV2,CASSEAGYQPQHF,TGTGCCAGCAGTGAGGCAGGGTATCAGCCCCAGCATTTT
14,TRBJ1-1,.,.,TRBV6-1,CASSVNRVDTEAFF,TGTGCCAGCAGTGTCAACAGGGTCGACACTGAAGCTTTCTTT
16,TRBJ2-2,.,.,TRBV7-9,CASSPGREWDTGELFF,TGTGCCAGCAGCCCGGGCCGGGAGTGGGACACCGGGGAGCTGTTTTTT
13,TRBJ1-1,.,.,TRBV10-3,CAISERGGTEAFF,TGTGCCATCAGTGAGAGAGGCGGCACTGAAGCTTTCTTT
13,TRBJ2-7,.,.,TRBV28,CASTPEGSYEQYF,TGTGCCAGCACCCCCGAGGGATCCTACGAGCAGTACTTC
18,TRBJ2-3,TRBD2,.,TRBV5-6,CASSVWGLAGGTTDTQYF,TGTGCCAGCAGCGTTTGGGGACTAGCGGGAGGGACCACAGATACGCAGTATTTT
14,TRBJ2-1,.,.,TRBV2,CASSQDGSGGEQFF,TGTGCCAGCAGTCAAGATGGTAGCGGCGGTGAGCAGTTCTTC
16,TRBJ2-7,TRBD1,.,TRBV6-6,CASSYEGPGQSYEQYF,TGTGCCAGCAGTTACGAGGGGCCGGGACAGTCGTACGAGCAGTACTTC
15,TRBJ2-7,TRBD2,.,TRBV7-2,CASTPAGTSGYEQYF,TGTGCCAGCACTCCTGCGGGGACTAGCGGTTACGAGCAGTACTTC
17,TRBJ1-1,.,.,TRBV14,CASSQRGRGPANTEAFF,TGTGCCAGCAGCCAACGGGGCAGGGGACCTGCGAACACTGAAGCTTTCTTT
15,TRBJ2-5,TRBD2,once,TRBV6-1,CASSVIAGGPKTQYF,TGTGCCAGCAGTGTGATAGCGGGGGGGCCAAAGACCCAGTACTTC
15,TRBJ2-5,TRBD2,few,TRBV30,CAWSGTSGRAETQYF,TGTGCCTGGAGCGGGACTAGCGGGAGGGCAGAGACCCAGTACTTC
14,TRBJ2-7,TRBD1,.,TRBV19,CASSISGTGFEQYF,TGTGCCAGTAGTATTTCCGGGACAGGATTCGAGCAGTACTTC
12,TRBJ2-5,.,few,TRBV25-1,CASSLTEETQYF,TGTGCCAGCAGTTTGACAGAAGAGACCCAGTACTTC
19,TRBJ1-5,.,.,TRBV19,CASSSPGGLSHHINQPQHF,TGTGCCAGTAGCTCTCCCGGGGGATTAAGCCACCATATCAATCAGCCCCAGCATTTT
15,TRBJ2-3,.,few,TRBV9,CASSFLDTLTDTQYF,TGTGCCAGCAGCTTTTTGGACACGTTAACAGATACGCAGTATTTT
13,TRBJ2-1,.,.,TRBV5-1,CASTSDSYNEQFF,TGCGCCAGCACCTCCGACAGCTACAATGAGCAGTTCTTC
14,TRBJ2-1,.,.,TRBV5-1,CASSRPGSHNEQFF,TGCGCCAGCAGTCGGCCGGGGAGCCACAATGAGCAGTTCTTC
20,TRBJ1-2,TRBD1,.,TRBV19,CASSIPQTGDRGLRIYGYTF,TGTGCCAGTAGTATACCGCAAACCGGGGACAGGGGTTTAAGGATCTATGGCTACACCTTC
14,TRBJ2-7,TRBD2,.,TRBV7-8,CASSGLAVTYEQYF,TGTGCCAGCAGCGGACTAGCGGTGACCTACGAGCAGTACTTC
21,TRBJ2-1,TRBD2,.,TRBV5-1,CASSWKRAGASGRSSYNEQFF,TGCGCCAGCAGCTGGAAGCGCGCCGGAGCTAGCGGGAGGAGCTCCTACAATGAGCAGTTCTTC
16,TRBJ2-1,TRBD2,.,TRBV6-6,CASSFWTSGEDNEQFF,TGTGCCAGCAGTTTTTGGACTAGCGGGGAGGACAATGAGCAGTTCTTC
15,TRBJ2-7,TRBD2,.,TRBV6-5,CASSSRLADTYEQYF,TGTGCCAGCAGTTCTCGACTAGCGGATACGTACGAGCAGTACTTC
13,TRBJ1-2,TRBD1,.,TRBV5-1,CASSSTGAVGYTF,TGCGCCAGCAGTTCGACAGGGGCCGTAGGCTACACCTTC
14,TRBJ2-3,TRBD1,.,TRBV6-5,CASSPGQGFGTQYF,TGTGCCAGCAGTCCGGGACAGGGGTTTGGTACGCAGTATTTT
14,TRBJ1-4,.,.,TRBV5-1,CASRFSGFNEKLFF,TGCGCCAGCAGATTTTCGGGATTTAATGAAAAACTGTTTTTT
15,TRBJ2-3,.,.,TRBV7-6,CASSSQLASTDTQYF,TGTGCCAGCAGCTCCCAACTAGCCAGCACAGATACGCAGTATTTT
14,TRBJ2-3,.,.,TRBV5-1,CASSFLARGDTQYF,TGCGCCAGCAGCTTCCTAGCGAGAGGGGATACGCAGTATTTT
16,TRBJ2-1,TRBD2,.,TRBV7-7,CASSLQLAGLNNEQFF,TGTGCTAGCAGCTTGCAACTAGCGGGGCTTAACAATGAGCAGTTCTTC
14,TRBJ2-7,TRBD2,.,TRBV5-5,CASSPRTGGHEQYF,TGTGCCAGCAGCCCTCGGACGGGGGGGCACGAGCAGTACTTC
16,TRBJ2-1,.,.,TRBV1,CTSSQDLTSGAYRQFF,TGCACCAGCAGCCAAGATCTCACTAGCGGAGCCTATCGGCAGTTCTTC
14,TRBJ1-1,.,few,TRBV6-1,CASSATGISTEAFF,TGTGCCAGCAGTGCCACAGGGATATCCACTGAAGCTTTCTTT
15,TRBJ2-2,TRBD1,.,TRBV5-4,CASRVDRADTGELFF,TGTGCCAGCAGAGTGGACAGGGCCGACACCGGGGAGCTGTTTTTT
15,TRBJ2-5,TRBD1,.,TRBV27,CASSLGQGAGETQYF,TGTGCCAGCAGCCTAGGACAGGGGGCGGGGGAGACCCAGTACTTC
12,TRBJ2-1,.,.,TRBV7-6,CASSLYYNEQFF,TGTGCCAGCAGCTTGTATTACAATGAGCAGTTCTTC
13,TRBJ2-5,TRBD1,.,TRBV2,CASSGTGVETQYF,TGTGCCAGCAGTGGGACAGGGGTAGAGACCCAGTACTTC
13,TRBJ2-7,.,.,TRBV5-4,CASSLDSGYEQYF,TGTGCCAGCAGCCTAGACTCGGGATACGAGCAGTACTTC
15,TRBJ2-3,.,.,TRBV7-2,CASSLVTSSTDTQYF,TGTGCCAGCAGCTTAGTCACTTCTAGCACAGATACGCAGTATTTT
13,TRBJ1-1,.,.,TRBV5-5,CASSFTRTGIAFF,TGTGCCAGCAGCTTTACCAGAACAGGGATAGCTTTCTTT
13,TRBJ1-2,.,.,TRBV7-2,CASSLELSYGYTF,TGTGCCAGCAGCTTAGAATTGAGTTATGGCTACACCTTC
14,TRBJ2-7,TRBD2,.,TRBV27,CASSLRGRVYEQYF,TGTGCCAGCAGTTTACGAGGGAGGGTCTACGAGCAGTACTTC
14,TRBJ1-1,TRBD1,once,TRBV6-4,CASSAAPGGTEAFF,TGTGCCAGCAGTGCCGCCCCAGGGGGAACTGAAGCTTTCTTT
18,TRBJ2-3,TRBD2,.,TRBV7-9,CASSSPRGGPSGTDTQYF,TGTGCCAGCAGCTCCCCTCGGGGGGGCCCTTCGGGCACAGATACGCAGTATTTT
12,TRBJ2-2,.,once,TRBV11-3,CASSHGTGELFF,TGTGCCAGCAGCCACGGGACCGGGGAGCTGTTTTTT
14,TRBJ2-2,TRBD2,.,TRBV7-7,CASPGTGGTGELFF,TGTGCTAGCCCGGGGACCGGGGGGACCGGGGAGCTGTTTTTT
13,TRBJ2-6,.,.,TRBV7-8,CASSPPGANVLTF,TGTGCCAGCAGCCCCCCGGGGGCCAACGTCCTGACTTTC
11,TRBJ2-1,.,.,TRBV7-9,CASSSIGEQFF,TGTGCCAGCAGCTCGATCGGGGAGCAGTTCTTC
16,TRBJ1-6,.,.,TRBV15,CATSREAGRLFSPLHF,TGTGCCACCAGCAGAGAAGCGGGACGCCTTTTTTCACCCCTCCACTTT
16,TRBJ2-5,TRBD2,.,TRBV6-1,CASSGGGWGGQETQYF,TGTGCCAGCAGTGGGGGGGGTTGGGGGGGACAAGAGACCCAGTACTTC
16,TRBJ2-2,.,.,TRBV19,CASSIVLRVLAGELFF,TGTGCCAGTAGTATAGTCCTGAGGGTATTGGCCGGGGAGCTGTTTTTT
16,TRBJ2-5,TRBD1,.,TRBV6-5,CASSSTGQGRWETQYF,TGTGCCAGCAGTTCCACGGGACAGGGAAGGTGGGAGACCCAGTACTTC
17,TRBJ2-1,.,.,TRBV5-4,CASSRRSMPPSMNEQFF,TGTGCCAGCAGCCGCCGATCCATGCCCCCGAGTATGAATGAGCAGTTCTTC
16,TRBJ2-3,TRBD2,.,TRBV5-1,CASSFSLAGSTDTQYF,TGCGCCAGCAGCTTCAGCCTAGCGGGGAGCACAGATACGCAGTATTTT